This TCR beta chain was identified during a study of cytomegalovirus exposure and HLA in healthy donors. Comment on this clone: Its antigen remains unidentified.

Study-wide results and caveats: Fewer N-insertions than the roughly 700-donor mean were reportedly shown by an Asian-associated ancestry cluster in a later analysis. Reportedly, TCR beta sequences accurately predicted HLA-A and HLA-B alleles in most subjects. A later analysis revealed that TCR association rates differed between HLA loci, peaking at DRB1 and bottoming out at HLA-C. In a later analysis, common viral pathogens appeared linked to several of the most significant clusters.

13 Jbeta primers and 60 Vbeta primers were used for the PCR. Only in-frame clones appear in the TCRdb table, and some are missing; sequencing was by immunoSEQ multiplex PCR. The sample lists 200,000 to 300,000 clones; 70% to 90% were seen once. This CDR3 has 15 residues. Germline V gene data show CDR1 as SNHLY and CDR2 as FYNNEI. The ends lost 7 bases at V and 3 bases at J; junction bases unmatched: 6. The sequenced material came from PBMCs. The chain links TRBV2 to TRBJ2-5; 12 nucleotides match TRBD2. This TCR derives from a woman in her forties in good health and CMV-seropositive. CDR3: CASIRLAGAKETQYF. The CDR3 DNA follows: TGTGCCAGCATCAGACTAGCGGGAGCGAAAGAGACCCAGTACTTC.